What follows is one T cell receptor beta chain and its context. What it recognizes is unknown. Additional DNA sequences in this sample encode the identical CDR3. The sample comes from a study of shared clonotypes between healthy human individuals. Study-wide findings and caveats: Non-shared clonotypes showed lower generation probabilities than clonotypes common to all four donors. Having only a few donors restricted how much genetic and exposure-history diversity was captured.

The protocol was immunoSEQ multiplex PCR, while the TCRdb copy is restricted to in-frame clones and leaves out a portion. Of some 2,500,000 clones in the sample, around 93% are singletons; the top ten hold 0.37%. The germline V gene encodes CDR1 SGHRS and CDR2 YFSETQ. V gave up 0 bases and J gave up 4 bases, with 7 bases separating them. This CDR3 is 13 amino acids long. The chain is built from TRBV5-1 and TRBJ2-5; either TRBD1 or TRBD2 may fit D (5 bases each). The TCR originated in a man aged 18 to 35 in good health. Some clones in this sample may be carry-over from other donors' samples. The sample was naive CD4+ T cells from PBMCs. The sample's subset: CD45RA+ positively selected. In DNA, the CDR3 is TGCGCCAGCAGCTTGGTTGGGGGAGAGACCCAGTACTTC. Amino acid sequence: CASSLVGGETQYF.